This entry features one TCR beta chain sequence. This sample is drawn from a study of blood T cell repertoires in COVID-19. Clones were sequenced by immunoSEQ multiplex PCR, and TCRdb holds only the in-frame ones, with some missing. Seen here are about 58,000 clones, over 70% observed once, and the top ten hold around 5%. Trimming cost V 4 bases and J 3 bases; bases outside gene matches: 4. The germline V gene has CDR1 MNHEY and CDR2 SVGAGI. The CDR3 sequence is 14 residues long. V gene TRBV6-5 combines with J gene TRBJ2-7; 9 bases map to TRBD2. The receptor comes from a human donor in a cohort sampled during active COVID-19. The specimen sequenced was peripheral blood. The CDR3 sequence is CASSWGREGYEQYF. The CDR3 bases are TGTGCCAGCAGTTGGGGGCGGGAGGGCTACGAGCAGTACTTC.